This T cell receptor (beta chain) was captured in a study of CXCR3-negative and CXCR3-positive naive CD8 T cells. Points from the study as a whole: Against CXCR3-negative naive cells, CXCR3-positive naive cells showed more hydrophobic TRB CDR3s.

Each CD8+ T cell subset was flow-sorted in triplicate. Every sort contained 300,000 cells. A remark on this clonotype: Its antigen is as yet unknown.

UMI-labeled 5' RACE TRB cDNA libraries were prepared from the cells. Following a re-call of the 5' RACE reads, TCRdb has one entry per CDR3 protein and lacks DNA. The listing records 6,500 to 7,500 distinct CDR3 sequences. Sequencing used naive CXCR3- CD8+ T cells from blood. Documented subset: CD45RO-CCR7+CD27+CD95- naive CD8+ T cells lacking CXCR3 (TNR3-). This receptor was identified in a human donor in good health. Some clones in this sample may be carry-over from other donors' samples.

CDR3 sequence reads: CSGQGTNEKLFF. V is TRBV29-1 and J is TRBJ1-4; TCRdb gives TRBD1 as the D gene, but with no DNA this cannot be confirmed. Germline CDR1 reads SQVTM; CDR2 reads ANQGSEA. The length of the CDR3 is 12 residues.